These 15 T cell receptor beta chains share one sample of origin, sequenced in a study of neoadjuvant anti-PD-1 for oral cavity cancer. Described time point: after neoadjuvant nivolumab, at surgical resection. Sequencing was performed with immunoSEQ multiplex PCR; in TCRdb, only in-frame clones are kept and a portion is missing. Altogether over 7,500 clones are present, about 70% being singletons, with the ten largest covering less than 5%. This material consisted of PBMCs, taken after nivolumab (anti-PD-1) treatment. These TCRs come from a person aged 40 to 85 with oral cavity squamous cell carcinoma.

Only a few counts were recorded for this clone. V and J are TRBV28 and TRBJ1-2, with D unclear. Germline V gene lookup returns CDR1 MDHEN and CDR2 SYDVKM. Trimming cost V 6 bases and J 6 bases, with 17 bases left between them. This CDR3 has 14 amino acids. CDR3 in amino acids: CASRLGSSVDGYTF. The CDR3, as DNA: TGTGCCAGCAGGTTAGGGTCGTCAGTAGATGGCTACACCTTC.

The CDR3 loop is CATELGLTGELFF. Here the CDR3 DNA reads TGTGCCACCGAATTAGGCCTAACCGGGGAGCTGTTTTTT. The chain carries TRBV28 and TRBJ2-2; no definite D call. V lost 10 bases to trimming and J lost 5 bases, with 14 bases between them. Looked up from germline, CDR1 is MDHEN and CDR2 is SYDVKM. CDR3 length equals 13 residues.

V and J are TRBV19 and TRBJ1-1; 9 nucleotides line up with TRBD1. V dropped 3 bases and J dropped 4; count of bases not matched to a gene: 0. CDR1 and CDR2 (germline): LNHDA, SQIVND (reference sequence). This CDR3 comprises 13 residues. This CDR3 reads CASSMGQGTEAFF. The CDR3 DNA reads as TGTGCCAGTAGTATGGGACAGGGCACTGAAGCTTTCTTT.

The V gene is TRBV29-1, the J gene TRBJ2-1; D unresolved. Trimming left V 3 bases short and J 4 bases short, with 4 bases between. Germline V lookup: CDR1 SQVTM, CDR2 ANQGSEA. The CDR3 covers 11 residues. This CDR3 reads CSVDSYNEQFF. In DNA form, the CDR3 reads TGCAGCGTTGACAGTTACAATGAGCAGTTCTTC.

The chain employs TRBV5-1 and TRBJ2-5, with TRBD2 identical over 10 bases. Germline loops: CDR1 SGHRS, CDR2 YFSETQ. V trimming: 4 bases; J trimming: 3 bases; junction bases outside the gene matches: 6. This CDR3 has 15 amino acids. DNA for the CDR3: TGCGCCAGCAGCCCCCGCCTAGCGGGGGAAGAGACCCAGTACTTC. It translates to CASSPRLAGEETQYF.

This CDR3 reads CSVRGATGTGVADTQYF. The DNA for the CDR3 is TGCAGCGTTAGGGGGGCGACCGGGACAGGGGTTGCAGATACGCAGTATTTT. J is TRBJ2-3 and V is TRBV29-1; TRBD1 matches 10 bases. The CDR3 runs 17 residues. CDR1 and CDR2 (germline): SQVTM, ANQGSEA. The V gene end was trimmed by 5 bases and the J gene end by 4 bases; junction bases not matched to a gene: 15.

This chain uses TRBV10-3 with TRBJ2-1, with 8 bases fitting TRBD2. With V trimmed by 2 bases and J by 3 bases, 6 bases remained unmatched. The CDR3 spans 16 residues. Per the germline V gene, CDR1 is ENHRY and CDR2 is SYGVKD. The CDR3 region is CAISEERGLVYNEQFF. CDR3 nucleotides: TGTGCCATCAGTGAGGAGCGGGGGTTGGTCTACAATGAGCAGTTCTTC.

V and J are TRBV5-5 and TRBJ1-2; TRBD1 matches at 12 bases. The V gene's germline CDR1 is SGHKS and CDR2 YYEKEE (reference sequence). The CDR3 extends over 16 amino acids. V shed 4 bases, J shed 2 bases, and the junction held 6 bases outside the gene matches. CDR3 residues: CASSRTGTGGNYGYTF. In DNA, the CDR3 is TGTGCCAGCAGCCGGACCGGGACAGGGGGCAACTATGGCTACACCTTC.

This rearrangement joins TRBV5-1 to TRBJ2-2; no clear D. V lost 0 bases and J 4 bases, leaving 4 bases between the germline ends. This CDR3 contains 13 residues. Germline assignment: CDR1 SGHRS and CDR2 YFSETQ. Written as DNA, the CDR3 is TGCGCCAGCAGCTTGGACGGCACCGGGGAGCTGTTTTTT. It codes for CASSLDGTGELFF.

The rearrangement uses TRBV7-9 and TRBJ1-2; D uncertain. The CDR3 consists of 13 residues. Trimming left V 6 bases short and J 1 base short, with 9 bases between. Germline V gene sequence: CDR1 SEHNR, CDR2 FQNEAQ (reference sequence). CDR3 protein: CASRFIGNYGYTF. The CDR3 bases are TGTGCCAGCAGATTTATAGGTAACTATGGCTACACCTTC.

The chain uses TRBV6-1 and TRBJ1-1, with unresolved D. V was cut by 4 bases and J by 0 bases, with 9 bases left in between. Germline loops: CDR1 MNHNS, CDR2 SASEGT. CDR3 length: 14 amino acids. The CDR3 nucleotides read TGTGCCAGCAGTGTTGGCAGCCTGAACACTGAAGCTTTCTTT. Translation gives CASSVGSLNTEAFF.

This chain joins TRBV6-4 and TRBJ2-1; no definite D call. CDR1 and CDR2 (germline): MRHNA, SNTAGT. The CDR3 is made up of 16 amino acids. Trimming took 6 bases from V and 0 from J, leaving 15 bases between them. In DNA form, the CDR3 reads TGTGCCAGCAGCTACGATCTTCAGAGCTCCTACAATGAGCAGTTCTTC. This gives the protein CASSYDLQSSYNEQFF.

This clone was observed once. V gene TRBV9 combines with J gene TRBJ2-3; a weak D match, TRBD2 (5 bases). The V gene lost 0 bases and the J gene lost 2 bases, with 13 bases spanning the gap. Germline V gives CDR1 SGDLS, CDR2 YYNGEE. CDR3 length: 16 residues. CDR3 sequence: CASSVGLTSYTDTQYF. CDR3 DNA sequence: TGTGCCAGCAGCGTAGGACTAACCTCCTACACAGATACGCAGTATTTT.

The rearrangement uses TRBV4-1 and TRBJ2-1, with 10 bases fitting TRBD1. V was clipped by 2 bases and J by 4 bases; unmatched bases: 5. Germline V gives CDR1 MGHRA, CDR2 YSYEKL. This CDR3 spans 16 amino acids. CDR3 sequence (DNA): TGCGCCAGCAGCCAAACCGGGACAGGGGTTTACAATGAGCAGTTCTTC. This sequence encodes CASSQTGTGVYNEQFF.

The gene calls are TRBV5-1 and TRBJ2-1; no clear D. Germline V gene sequence: CDR1 SGHRS, CDR2 YFSETQ. This CDR3 contains 14 residues. Trimming stripped 0 bases from V and 4 bases from J, with 8 bases between. The CDR3 sequence: CASSLAGFYNEQFF. The CDR3 DNA reads TGCGCCAGCAGCTTGGCTGGATTTTACAATGAGCAGTTCTTC.